The 26 T cell receptor beta chains below were found in one sample sequenced in a study of cytomegalovirus exposure and HLA in healthy donors. The study ran its PCR with 60 Vbeta and 13 Jbeta primers. Using immunoSEQ multiplex PCR, the repertoire was profiled, and TCRdb retains in-frame clones only, with some absent. The data hold more than 100,000 clones, with 66% observed a single time. The source material was PBMCs. The receptors originated from a man aged 18-30 years in good health and CMV-seronegative.

The chain carries TRBV6-6 and TRBJ2-1; TRBD1 agrees at 7 bases. V shed 8 bases, J shed 0 bases, and the junction held 10 bases outside the gene matches. This CDR3 has 16 amino acids. The germline CDR1 and CDR2 sequences are MNHNY and SVGAGI (reference sequence). CDR3 region: CASPLHRDSSYNEQFF. The CDR3 DNA reads as TGTGCCAGCCCACTCCACCGGGACAGCTCCTACAATGAGCAGTTCTTC.

J is TRBJ2-7 and V is TRBV6-5, with TRBD2 identical over 7 bases. CDR1 MNHEY and CDR2 SVGAGI come from the germline V gene. J lost 2 bases, V lost 6 bases, and 7 bases had no gene match. The CDR3 runs 14 residues. CDR3 bases: TGTGCCAGCAGAACCGGGACTACGACCTACGAGCAGTACTTC. This codes for CASRTGTTTYEQYF.

This sequence joins TRBV9 and TRBJ2-2; perhaps TRBD1 as D (6 bases). Per the germline V gene, CDR1 is SGDLS and CDR2 is YYNGEE. The CDR3 consists of 17 residues. V was pared by 3 bases and J by 2 bases, with 17 bases between. CDR3: CASSGGIGQLNTGELFF. The CDR3 bases are TGTGCCAGCAGCGGGGGGATTGGACAGCTCAACACCGGGGAGCTGTTTTTT.

V and J are TRBV27 and TRBJ2-2, with 11 nucleotides matching TRBD1. V shed 2 bases, J shed 6 bases, and the junction held 2 bases outside the gene matches. The length of the CDR3 is 15 residues. CDR1 is MNHEY, CDR2 SMNVEV, per germline (reference sequence). CDR3 region: CASSLPGQGAGELFF. The CDR3 region has the DNA TGTGCCAGCAGTTTACCGGGACAGGGGGCCGGGGAGCTGTTTTTT.

The rearrangement uses TRBV5-1 and TRBJ2-3, with D unclear. The CDR3 has 15 residues. V shed 0 bases and J shed 0 bases, with 8 bases lying between them. Germline CDR1 SGHRS, CDR2 YFSETQ. CDR3 region: CASSLATTSTDTQYF. As DNA, the CDR3 is TGCGCCAGCAGCTTGGCCACCACTAGCACAGATACGCAGTATTTT.

This clone has just a few counts. The chain joins TRBV28 to TRBJ2-7; 9 bases align to TRBD1. Germline V lookup: CDR1 MDHEN, CDR2 SYDVKM. Germline trimming cut 6 bases from V and 1 base from J; bases unmatched to any gene: 4. The CDR3 has 14 residues. The CDR3 region is CASRRGTGSYEQYF. CDR3 DNA: TGTGCCAGCAGGCGGGGGACAGGGTCCTACGAGCAGTACTTC.

J is TRBJ2-3 and V is TRBV19; D may be TRBD2 (5 bases). The CDR3 is 12 residues long. CDR1 is LNHDA, CDR2 SQIVND, per germline (reference sequence). The V end was cut by 5 bases, the J end by 6 bases, with 9 bases between. This CDR3 reads CASSSRTDTQYF. Here the CDR3 DNA reads TGTGCCAGTAGTTCTCGGACTGATACGCAGTATTTT.

This clone has a handful of counts. The V call is TRBV28, the J call TRBJ2-3, with TRBD2 identical over 8 bases. The CDR3 sequence is 16 residues long. Germline V lookup: CDR1 MDHEN, CDR2 SYDVKM. Germline trimming cut 6 bases from V and 1 base from J; bases unmatched to any gene: 9. The CDR3 spells CASSLTSGGGTDTQYF. CDR3 DNA: TGTGCCAGCAGCCTTACTAGCGGAGGAGGCACAGATACGCAGTATTTT.

This clone was found once. The chain employs TRBV5-8 and TRBJ1-2, with 11 bases that match TRBD1. This CDR3 spans 13 amino acids. Looked up from germline, CDR1 is SGHTS and CDR2 is YDEGEE. J lost 9 bases, V lost 4 bases, and 5 bases had no gene match. In DNA, the CDR3 is TGTGCCAGCAGCACCGGGACAGGGGGTCGCTACACCTTC. Its translation: CASSTGTGGRYTF.

Only a few counts were recorded for this clone. V gene TRBV2 combines with J gene TRBJ2-1, with 7 bases aligning to TRBD2. V gave up 4 bases and J gave up 8 bases; unmatched junction bases: 8. CDR3 size: 14 residues. Germline assignment: CDR1 SNHLY and CDR2 FYNNEI. This chain's CDR3 is CASSGPTSQDEQFF. Here the CDR3 DNA reads TGTGCCAGCAGTGGACCGACTAGCCAGGATGAGCAGTTCTTC.

The gene calls are TRBV4-1 and TRBJ1-4, with no clear D. V shed 2 bases and J shed 6 bases, with 7 bases lying between them. The germline gives CDR1 MGHRA, CDR2 YSYEKL. CDR3 length: 13 amino acids. The CDR3 DNA sequence: TGCGCCAGCAGCCAATCCGGGGATGAAAAACTGTTTTTT. It is translated as CASSQSGDEKLFF.

The chain couples TRBV6-1 to TRBJ2-7; the match to TRBD2 covers 13 bases. The CDR3 contains 19 residues. V trimming: 6 bases; J trimming: 3 bases; junction bases outside the gene matches: 17. Germline V gives CDR1 MNHNS, CDR2 SASEGT. CDR3 coding DNA: TGTGCCAGCAGCGAAAATACTAGCGGGGGGGCCCTGCTTCTCTACGAGCAGTACTTC. Translated: CASSENTSGGALLLYEQYF.

This chain links TRBV6-4 with TRBJ1-1; no clear D. The germline V gene encodes CDR1 MRHNA and CDR2 SNTAGT. V was trimmed by 5 bases and J by 4 bases, leaving 11 bases between them. The CDR3 sequence is 13 residues long. The CDR3 DNA reads TGTGCCAGCAGTACAGAATTGGGCACTGAAGCTTTCTTT. It encodes CASSTELGTEAFF.

The chain has TRBV19 and TRBJ2-1; perhaps TRBD2 as D (6 bases). This CDR3 contains 17 residues. The germline CDR1 and CDR2 sequences are LNHDA and SQIVND (reference sequence). The V end lost 1 base, the J end lost 4 bases, and 17 bases lay between the germline ends. CDR3 sequence: CASSIVRQGRLYNEQFF. The CDR3 DNA sequence: TGTGCCAGTAGTATAGTGAGGCAAGGGAGGTTATACAATGAGCAGTTCTTC.

This sequence joins TRBV5-1 and TRBJ1-3; D unclear. Trimming pared 0 bases from V and 2 bases from J, leaving 12 bases between. The CDR3 length is 16 residues. Germline lookup yields CDR1 SGHRS and CDR2 YFSETQ. The CDR3 protein is CASSLASNIPGNTIYF. DNA for the CDR3: TGCGCCAGCAGCTTGGCCAGTAACATACCTGGAAACACCATATATTTT.

The chain links TRBV6-5 to TRBJ2-5; 11 bases agree with TRBD2. Germline V CDR1 and CDR2: MNHEY, SVGAGI. This CDR3 is built from 15 residues. With 0 bases clipped from V and 3 bases from J, the junction kept 0 bases outside the gene matches. CDR3 bases: TGTGCCAGCAGTTACTCGGGACTAGCGGAAGAGACCCAGTACTTC. As protein: CASSYSGLAEETQYF.

The V call is TRBV7-8, the J call TRBJ2-7; 7 bases map to TRBD2. After removal of 5 bases from V and 3 bases from J, the junction contained 16 bases not matched to a gene. Germline CDR1 is SGHVS and CDR2 is FQNEAQ. CDR3 length: 17 residues. The CDR3 region has the DNA TGTGCCAGCAGCCAGCCCCCCCGCGGGCGGGGGTTCTACGAGCAGTACTTC. Protein: CASSQPPRGRGFYEQYF. Combining the CDR3 with reference TRBV7-8 and TRBJ2-7 gives the whole variable domain GAGVSQSPRYKVAKRGQDVALRCDPISGHVSLFWYQQALGQGPEFLTYFQNEAQLDKSGLPSDRFFAERPEGSVSTLKIQRTQQEDSAVYLCASSQPPRGRGFYEQYFGPGTRLTVT.

The chain joins TRBV6-6 to TRBJ1-4, with D maybe TRBD1 (5 bases). In germline, CDR1 is MNHNY, CDR2 SVGAGI (reference sequence). The CDR3 consists of 12 residues. V shed 6 bases and J shed 9 bases, with 11 bases lying between them. CDR3 in amino acids: CASSLTDQKLFF. The CDR3 nucleotides read TGTGCCAGCAGCTTGACAGATCAAAAACTGTTTTTT.

The rearrangement uses TRBV2 and TRBJ1-1, with TRBD1 matching 7 bases. After removal of 2 bases from V and 3 bases from J, the junction contained 21 bases not matched to a gene. Germline CDR1 SNHLY, CDR2 FYNNEI. The CDR3 length is 20 residues. In DNA, the CDR3 is TGTGCCAGCAGTGAAATAGGTTTGGGCAGGGTTTTTCAGGGGGACACTGAAGCTTTCTTT. This codes for CASSEIGLGRVFQGDTEAFF.

V is TRBV15 and J is TRBJ2-7, with TRBD1 matching 8 bases. The CDR3 is 15 amino acids. Germline CDR1 LNHNV, CDR2 YYDKDF (reference sequence). V was clipped by 1 base and J by 2 bases; unmatched bases: 4. The CDR3 protein is CATSRGQGLTYEQYF. The CDR3 DNA follows: TGTGCCACCAGCAGAGGACAGGGGCTAACCTACGAGCAGTACTTC.

The gene calls are TRBV28 and TRBJ2-7, with D possibly being TRBD2 (5 bases). V was shortened by 5 bases and J by 7 bases, with 12 bases between the two germline ends. The CDR3 extends over 12 amino acids. CDR1 and CDR2 from the germline V gene are MDHEN and SYDVKM. The CDR3 bases are TGTGCCAGCAGTCGGGGTGGTCGAGAGCAGTACTTC. It specifies CASSRGGREQYF.

The V gene is TRBV4-1, the J gene TRBJ1-2; weak D call: TRBD1 (6 bases). This CDR3 is built from 16 residues. V gave up 4 bases and J gave up 8 bases, with 23 bases separating them. Germline V gives CDR1 MGHRA, CDR2 YSYEKL. CDR3 coding DNA: TGCGCCAGCAGCCTATTGTTCGGACAGCAAACTCCCGGCTACACCTTC. Encoded protein: CASSLLFGQQTPGYTF.

V usage is TRBV7-3 and J usage is TRBJ1-5; D call uncertain. Trimming stripped 5 bases from V and 2 bases from J, with 13 bases between. This CDR3 comprises 15 residues. Germline CDR1 is SGHTA and CDR2 is FQGTGA. CDR3 DNA: TGTGCCAGCAGCGAGTCGCCGGGTCGCAATCAGCCCCAGCATTTT. Amino acids: CASSESPGRNQPQHF. The variable domain in full, with the rest retrieved from reference TRBV7-3 and TRBJ1-5, is GAGVSQTPSNKVTEKGKYVELRCDPISGHTALYWYRQSLGQGPEFLIYFQGTGAADDSGLPNDRFFAVRPEGSVSTLKIQRTERGDSAVYLCASSESPGRNQPQHFGDGTRLSIL.

The rearrangement joins TRBV6-1 to TRBJ1-5; tentative D call: TRBD1 (5 bases). The germline CDR1 and CDR2 sequences are MNHNS and SASEGT. This CDR3 has 15 residues. V was cut by 4 bases and J by 2 bases, with 12 bases left in between. The CDR3 protein is CASSGFRERNQPQHF. The CDR3 DNA is TGTGCCAGCAGTGGATTCAGGGAACGCAATCAGCCCCAGCATTTT.

J is TRBJ2-7 and V is TRBV19; 9 bases match TRBD1. CDR1 LNHDA and CDR2 SQIVND come from the germline V gene (reference sequence). The CDR3 runs 14 residues. The V gene end was trimmed by 7 bases and the J gene end by 1 base; junction bases not matched to a gene: 5. Written as DNA, the CDR3 is TGTGCCAGTAACGAGGACAGGGGTTCCTACGAGCAGTACTTC. This translates into CASNEDRGSYEQYF.

The V and J genes are TRBV6-5 and TRBJ1-1; D uncertain. The CDR3 covers 14 residues. Trimming stripped 10 bases from V and 4 bases from J, with 19 bases between. Germline V gene sequence: CDR1 MNHEY, CDR2 SVGAGI. As DNA, the CDR3 is TGTGCCACCTTAAAGAAGGTCGGGAGCACTGAAGCTTTCTTT. Translation gives CATLKKVGSTEAFF.